This is a list of T cell receptor beta chains from one sample in a study of shared clonotypes between healthy human individuals. Profiled with immunoSEQ multiplex PCR; TCRdb holds only in-frame clones, not every one. The data contain roughly 2,300,000 clones, approximately 90% of them seen just once; the ten biggest clones take up 0.37%. The sample comprised naive CD4+ T cells from PBMCs. Source of these receptors: a man aged 18 to 30 in good health. Some clones in this sample may be carry-over from other donors' samples. The CDR3 runs from the conserved cysteine through the conserved F or W. The D gene is left open where the match is weak. Size is omitted from some rows. Given values are once, few, many or a class for expanded clones.

TRBJ2-5	-	-	TRBV19	CASSMGRVGQETQYF	TGTGCCAGTAGTATGGGCAGGGTGGGCCAAGAGACCCAGTACTTC
TRBJ1-3	-	-	TRBV5-5	CASSLTGSEGNTIYF	TGTGCCAGCAGCTTAACAGGGTCCGAAGGAAACACCATATATTTT
TRBJ2-5	TRBD1	once	TRBV7-9	CASSSSGQGGTETQYF	TGTGCCAGCAGCTCCTCGGGACAGGGGGGGACGGAGACCCAGTACTTC
TRBJ2-1	-	-	TRBV5-1	CASSVMQGNEQFF	TGCGCCAGCAGCGTCATGCAGGGGAATGAGCAGTTCTTC
TRBJ2-7	-	-	TRBV10-3	CAITKQVRGADEQYF	TGTGCCATCACTAAACAAGTCAGGGGTGCCGACGAGCAGTACTTC
TRBJ2-1	-	-	TRBV27	CASMRAGLAGPYNEQFF	TGTGCCAGCATGCGAGCGGGCTTAGCTGGGCCCTACAATGAGCAGTTCTTC
TRBJ2-7	TRBD1	-	TRBV18	CASSPTGGWDNYEQYF	TGTGCCAGCTCACCGACAGGGGGTTGGGACAACTACGAGCAGTACTTC
TRBJ1-2	-	-	TRBV28	CASSFRQNYGYTF	TGTGCCAGCAGTTTTAGACAGAACTATGGCTACACCTTC
TRBJ2-2	-	-	TRBV27	CASRDYRFANTGELFF	TGTGCCAGCAGAGACTACAGGTTTGCGAACACCGGGGAGCTGTTTTTT
TRBJ2-7	-	-	TRBV19	CASSLWAESPEQYF	TGTGCCAGTAGCCTCTGGGCAGAGTCCCCCGAGCAGTACTTC
TRBJ2-6	TRBD1	-	TRBV2	CASSWDRGPSGANVLTF	TGTGCCAGCAGCTGGGACAGGGGGCCGTCTGGGGCCAACGTCCTGACTTTC
TRBJ2-5	TRBD1	-	TRBV6-4	CASSLDRGETQYF	TGTGCCAGCAGTCTGGACAGGGGAGAGACCCAGTACTTC
TRBJ2-7	-	-	TRBV5-5	CASSSRQAPYEQYF	TGTGCCAGCAGCTCTAGACAGGCCCCCTACGAGCAGTACTTC
TRBJ2-7	-	-	TRBV28	CASVNTPGGAPYEQYF	TGTGCCAGCGTTAACACCCCCGGGGGCGCACCCTACGAGCAGTACTTC
TRBJ2-2	TRBD2	-	TRBV6-4	CASSLLAGNTGELFF	TGTGCCAGCAGTTTACTAGCGGGGAACACCGGGGAGCTGTTTTTT
TRBJ2-1	TRBD2	-	TRBV5-1	CASSYLAGSPHEQFF	TGCGCCAGCAGCTACCTAGCGGGAAGTCCGCATGAGCAGTTCTTC
TRBJ1-4	-	-	TRBV6-5	CASRTAGRPEEKLFF	TGTGCCAGCAGAACTGCGGGACGGCCTGAGGAAAAACTGTTTTTT
TRBJ2-1	-	-	TRBV7-6	CASQAAASSYNEQFF	TGTGCCAGCCAGGCTGCGGCAAGCTCCTACAATGAGCAGTTCTTC
TRBJ1-4	-	-	TRBV5-1	CASSRLGYNEKLFF	TGCGCCAGCAGCAGGCTAGGCTATAATGAAAAACTGTTTTTT
TRBJ1-3	-	-	TRBV5-5	CASTSTAGNTIYF	TGTGCCAGCACCTCTACAGCTGGAAACACCATATATTTT
TRBJ2-7	-	-	TRBV20-1	CSHGPEQYF	TGCAGCCACGGGCCCGAGCAGTACTTC
TRBJ2-1	-	-	TRBV28	CASSFPATRSNEQFF	TGTGCCAGCAGTTTCCCCGCTACTAGATCCAATGAGCAGTTCTTC